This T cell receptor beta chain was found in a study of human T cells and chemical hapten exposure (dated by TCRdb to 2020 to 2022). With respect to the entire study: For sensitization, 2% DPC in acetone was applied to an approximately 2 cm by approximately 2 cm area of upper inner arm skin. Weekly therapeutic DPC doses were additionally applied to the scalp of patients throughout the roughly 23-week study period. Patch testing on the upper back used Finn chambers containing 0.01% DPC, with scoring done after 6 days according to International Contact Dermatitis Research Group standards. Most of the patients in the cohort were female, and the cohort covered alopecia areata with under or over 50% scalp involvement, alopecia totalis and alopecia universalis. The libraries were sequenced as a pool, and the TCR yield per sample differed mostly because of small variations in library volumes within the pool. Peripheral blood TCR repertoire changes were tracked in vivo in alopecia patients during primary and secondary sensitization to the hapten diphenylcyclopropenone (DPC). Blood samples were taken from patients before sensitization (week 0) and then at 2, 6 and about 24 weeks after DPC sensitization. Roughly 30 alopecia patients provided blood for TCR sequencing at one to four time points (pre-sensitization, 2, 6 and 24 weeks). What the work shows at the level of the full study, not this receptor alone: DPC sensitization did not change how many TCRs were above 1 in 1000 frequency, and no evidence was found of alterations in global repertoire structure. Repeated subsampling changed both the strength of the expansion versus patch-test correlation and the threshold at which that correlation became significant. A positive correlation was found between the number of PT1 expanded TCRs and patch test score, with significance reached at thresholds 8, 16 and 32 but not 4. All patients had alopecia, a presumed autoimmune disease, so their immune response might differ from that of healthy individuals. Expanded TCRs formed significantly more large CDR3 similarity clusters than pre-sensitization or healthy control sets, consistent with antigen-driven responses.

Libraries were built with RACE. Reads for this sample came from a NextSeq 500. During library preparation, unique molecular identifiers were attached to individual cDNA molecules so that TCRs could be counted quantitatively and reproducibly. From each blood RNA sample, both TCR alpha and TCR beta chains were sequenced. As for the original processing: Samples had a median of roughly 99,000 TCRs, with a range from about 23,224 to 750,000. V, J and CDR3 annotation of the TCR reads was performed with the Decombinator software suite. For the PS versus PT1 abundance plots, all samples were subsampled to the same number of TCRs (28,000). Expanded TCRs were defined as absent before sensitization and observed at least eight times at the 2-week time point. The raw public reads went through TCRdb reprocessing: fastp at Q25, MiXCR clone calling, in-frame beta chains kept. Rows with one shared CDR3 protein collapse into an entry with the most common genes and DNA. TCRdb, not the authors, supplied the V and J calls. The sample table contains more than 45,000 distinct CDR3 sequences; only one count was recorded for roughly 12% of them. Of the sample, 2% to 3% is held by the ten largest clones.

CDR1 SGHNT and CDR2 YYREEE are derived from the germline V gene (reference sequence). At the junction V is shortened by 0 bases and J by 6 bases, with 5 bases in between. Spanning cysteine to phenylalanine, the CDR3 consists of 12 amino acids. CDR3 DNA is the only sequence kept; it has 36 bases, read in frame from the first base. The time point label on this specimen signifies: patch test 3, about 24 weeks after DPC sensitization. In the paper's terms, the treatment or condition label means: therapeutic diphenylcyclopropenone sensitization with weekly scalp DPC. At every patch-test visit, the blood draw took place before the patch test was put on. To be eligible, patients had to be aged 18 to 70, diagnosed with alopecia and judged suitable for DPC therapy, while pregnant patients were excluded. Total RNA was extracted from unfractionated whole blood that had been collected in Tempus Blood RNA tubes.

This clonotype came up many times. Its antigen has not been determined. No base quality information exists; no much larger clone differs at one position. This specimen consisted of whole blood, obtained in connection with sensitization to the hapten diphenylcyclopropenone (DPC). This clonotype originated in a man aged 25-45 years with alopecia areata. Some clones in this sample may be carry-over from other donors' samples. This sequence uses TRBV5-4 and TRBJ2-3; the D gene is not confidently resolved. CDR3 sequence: CASSLESDTQYF. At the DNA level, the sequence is TGTGCCAGCAGCTTGGAGTCCGATACGCAGTATTTT.